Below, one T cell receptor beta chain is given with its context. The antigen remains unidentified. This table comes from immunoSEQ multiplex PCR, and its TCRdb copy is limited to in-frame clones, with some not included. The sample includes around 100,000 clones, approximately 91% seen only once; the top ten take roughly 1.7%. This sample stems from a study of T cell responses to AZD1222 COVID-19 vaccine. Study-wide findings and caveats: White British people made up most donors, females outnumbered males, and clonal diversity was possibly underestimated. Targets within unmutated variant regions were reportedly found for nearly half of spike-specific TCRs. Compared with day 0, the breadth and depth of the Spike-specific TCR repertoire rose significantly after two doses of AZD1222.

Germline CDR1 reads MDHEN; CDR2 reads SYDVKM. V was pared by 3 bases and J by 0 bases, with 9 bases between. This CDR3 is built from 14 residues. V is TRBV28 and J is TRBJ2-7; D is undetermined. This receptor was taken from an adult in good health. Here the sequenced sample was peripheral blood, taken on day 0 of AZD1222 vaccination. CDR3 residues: CASSLVGYSYEQYF. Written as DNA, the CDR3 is TGTGCCAGCAGTTTGGTCGGGTACTCCTACGAGCAGTACTTC.